Below, one T cell receptor (beta chain) is given with its context. Its antigen is as yet unknown. Per-sample assaying covered about 10^5 TCR templates. Method: immunoSEQ multiplex PCR; TCRdb's copy keeps in-frame clones and lacks some. The sample has roughly 64,000 clones; nearly 98% are singletons. The data stem from a study of siplizumab effects on memory and regulatory T cells. V gave up 2 bases and J gave up 7 bases, with 9 bases separating them. This CDR3 contains 13 residues. From germline, CDR1 is SGHNT and CDR2 YYREEE (reference sequence). Broader study findings: Most alloreactive clones went unmapped to unstimulated subsets; only a minor fraction mapped. The drug siplizumab significantly decreased the alloreactive sequences that could be traced to unstimulated CD4+ memory cells. Apparently key alloresponse contributors, naive T cells also seemed more diverse than memory cells.

The sample consisted of naive CD8+ T cells sorted from blood. This rearrangement joins TRBV5-4 to TRBJ2-2; perhaps TRBD1 as D (6 bases). This clonotype originated in a human donor in good health. CDR3 sequence: CASSLNRDGELFF. The CDR3, as DNA: TGTGCCAGCAGCTTAAACAGGGACGGGGAGCTGTTTTTT.